The 32 T cell receptor beta chains below come from one sample, sequenced in a study of T-cell reconstitution after alpha-beta-depleted transplantation in children. It was with unique molecular identifiers that the TCRbeta library was prepared. Each CDR3 protein gets one entry after TCRdb re-called the PCR reads with MiXCR. The table lists a few hundred thousand distinct CDR3 sequences, roughly 10% of them singletons. The input for sequencing was PBMCs from the stem cell graft donor, taken from the stem cell graft. The receptors here all came from a human donor who donated a stem cell graft to a child with acute myeloid leukemia.

The table lists this clonotype with many counts. The rearrangement joins TRBV20-1 to TRBJ2-2, with TRBD2 as a possible D gene (6 bases). Trimming cost V 0 bases and J 0 bases, with 11 bases left between them. This CDR3 is 16 amino acids long. Germline values: CDR1 DFQATT, CDR2 SNEGSKA (reference sequence). The CDR3 is CSARDWRGPNTGELFF. CDR3 sequence (DNA): TGCAGTGCTAGAGACTGGCGGGGCCCGAACACCGGGGAGCTGTTTTTT.

This clonotype came up a few times. CDR3: CASSFARGLGDTQYF. Here the CDR3 DNA reads TGTGCCAGCAGTTTTGCGAGGGGGCTAGGTGATACGCAGTATTTT. The rearrangement uses TRBV12-3 or TRBV12-4 and TRBJ2-3, with 7 bases identical to TRBD1. This CDR3 comprises 15 residues. Trimming took 3 bases from V and 6 from J; bases not matched to a gene: 9.

The V gene is TRBV5-8, the J gene TRBJ1-2; D unresolved. Trimming cost V 4 bases and J 8 bases, with 15 bases left between them. The CDR3 loop spans 13 amino acids. CDR1 is SGHTS, CDR2 YDEGEE, per germline. The CDR3, as DNA: TGTGCCAGCAGCCTGTTGGTGGGGAAAGGCTACACCTTC. Protein product: CASSLLVGKGYTF. The variable domain in full, completed from reference TRBV5-8 and TRBJ1-2, reads EAGVTQSPTHLIKTRGQQATLRCSPISGHTSVYWYQQALGLGLQFLLWYDEGEERNRGNFPPRFSGRQFPNYSSELNVNALELEDSALYLCASSLLVGKGYTFGSGTRLTVV.

This clonotype was picked up many times. The gene calls are TRBV29-1 and TRBJ2-3, with 9 bases aligning to TRBD1. J lost 3 bases, V lost 1 base, and 5 bases had no gene match. The CDR3 spans 15 residues. CDR1 is SQVTM and CDR2 is ANQGSEA in the germline V gene. The CDR3 DNA is TGCAGCGTTGAAGGTACAGGGGGCGGAACAGATACGCAGTATTTT. Translation: CSVEGTGGGTDTQYF.

The chain uses TRBV4-3 and TRBJ1-6; D remains ambiguous. The CDR3 loop spans 13 amino acids. Trimming stripped 0 bases from V and 7 bases from J, with 4 bases between. Germline values: CDR1 LGHNA, CDR2 YSLEER. CDR3 sequence (DNA): TGCGCCAGCAGCCAAGAATTCAATTCACCCCTCCACTTT. Amino acids: CASSQEFNSPLHF.

This clonotype showed up just a few times. This CDR3 reads CAISESESLNTEAFF. CDR3 nucleotides: TGTGCCATCAGTGAGTCGGAAAGCCTGAACACTGAAGCTTTCTTT. The chain employs TRBV10-3 and TRBJ1-1; D gene uncertain. With 0 bases removed from V and 0 bases from J, the gap between germline ends came to 8 bases. Germline assignment: CDR1 ENHRY and CDR2 SYGVKD. The CDR3 spans 15 residues.

This clonotype was seen a few times. The chain uses TRBV29-1 and TRBJ2-7; 13 bases match TRBD2. The CDR3 runs 13 residues. Germline V lookup: CDR1 SQVTM, CDR2 ANQGSEA. V shed 8 bases and J 5 bases; nucleotides not matched to a gene: 6. CDR3 in amino acids: CSTWTSGSHEQYF. The CDR3 region has the DNA TGCAGCACCTGGACTAGCGGGAGCCACGAGCAGTACTTC.

This chain joins TRBV18 and TRBJ2-1; D is unclear. Germline V gene sequence: CDR1 KGHSH, CDR2 LQKENI. This CDR3 is built from 13 residues. V was shortened by 3 bases and J by 5 bases, with 8 bases between the two germline ends. CDR3 coding DNA: TGTGCCAGCTCACCGACGTGGGACAATGAGCAGTTCTTC. It encodes CASSPTWDNEQFF. The entire variable domain, with the rest obtained from reference TRBV18 and TRBJ2-1, is as follows: NAGVMQNPRHLVRRRGQEARLRCSPMKGHSHVYWYRQLPEEGLKFMVYLQKENIIDESGMPKERFSAEFPKEGPSILRIQQVVRGDSAAYFCASSPTWDNEQFFGPGTRLTVL.

About this clonotype itself: This is likely a read error, given that the CDR3 carries no conserved phenylalanine or tryptophan at its end. V is TRBV29-1 and J is TRBJ2-7; 9 nucleotides agree with TRBD2. The CDR3 consists of 11 residues. Unmatched junction bases numbered 2, after V lost 6 bases and J lost 5 bases. Germline CDR1 and CDR2: SQVTM and ANQGSEA. CDR3 nucleotides: TGCAGCGTGGGGACTAGCCACGAGCAGTACATC. This gives the protein CSVGTSHEQYI.

V gene TRBV6-1 combines with J gene TRBJ1-5, with D uncertain. Germline lookup yields CDR1 MNHNS and CDR2 SASEGT. CDR3 length equals 15 residues. V was clipped by 1 base and J by 0 bases, with 7 bases between them. This CDR3 is CASSEGWDSNQPQHF. CDR3 DNA: TGTGCCAGCAGTGAAGGGTGGGATAGCAATCAGCCCCAGCATTTT.

The chain has TRBV15 and TRBJ2-1; D is undetermined. V dropped 6 bases and J dropped 0 bases, with 9 bases sitting between them. From germline, CDR1 is LNHNV and CDR2 YYDKDF (reference sequence). The CDR3 is 14 residues long. CDR3 residues: CATRHPSSYNEQFF. Here the CDR3 DNA reads TGTGCCACCAGGCACCCTAGCTCCTACAATGAGCAGTTCTTC.

The V gene is TRBV7-3, the J gene TRBJ1-3; tentatively, D is TRBD1 (5 bases). Trimming shortened V by 5 bases and J by 0 bases, and 14 bases separated the two germline ends. The CDR3 extends over 16 amino acids. Germline loops: CDR1 SGHTA, CDR2 FQGTGA. Here the CDR3 reads CASSMTGTVSGNTIYF. The CDR3 DNA is TGTGCCAGCAGCATGACCGGGACCGTCTCTGGAAACACCATATATTTT.

This clonotype has just a few counts. This chain uses TRBV21-1 with TRBJ1-1. TRBV21-1 is listed as a pseudogene. The CDR3 consists of 17 residues. The CDR3 protein is CASSKDPRGSVNTEAFF. The CDR3 DNA reads as TGTGCCAGCAGCAAAGATCCCCGCGGCTCGGTGAACACTGAAGCTTTCTTT.

This clonotype was seen only a few times. The chain is built from TRBV10-3 and TRBJ2-2; 12 positions agree with TRBD2. Unmatched junction bases numbered 5, after V lost 6 bases and J lost 6 bases. CDR3 size: 15 residues. Germline CDR1 reads ENHRY; CDR2 reads SYGVKD. The CDR3 is CAIRATSGGAGELFF. The CDR3 DNA reads as TGTGCCATCAGGGCGACTAGCGGGGGAGCCGGGGAGCTGTTTTTT.

V is TRBV4-1 and J is TRBJ2-3; the D gene could be TRBD1 or TRBD2 (5 bases each). Trimming shortened V by 4 bases and J by 0 bases, and 11 bases separated the two germline ends. The CDR3 sequence is 15 residues long. The germline V gene has CDR1 MGHRA and CDR2 YSYEKL. The DNA of the CDR3 is TGCGCCAGCAGCCTACGGGACCAGAGCACAGATACGCAGTATTTT. Protein product: CASSLRDQSTDTQYF.

This clonotype was seen a few times. V gene TRBV20-1 combines with J gene TRBJ2-2; 15 bases align to TRBD2. The CDR3 contains 17 residues. The germline V gene has CDR1 DFQATT and CDR2 SNEGSKA (reference sequence). V trimming: 3 bases; J trimming: 3 bases; junction bases outside the gene matches: 5. This chain's CDR3 is CSARGLAGGGDTGELFF. The DNA of the CDR3 is TGCAGTGCTAGGGGACTAGCGGGGGGAGGAGACACCGGGGAGCTGTTTTTT.

The V gene is TRBV20-1, the J gene TRBJ2-5; D ambiguous. CDR1 and CDR2 from the germline V gene are DFQATT and SNEGSKA (reference sequence). This CDR3 contains 14 residues. V was pared by 4 bases and J by 0 bases, with 12 bases between. Written as DNA, the CDR3 is TGCAGTGCTACCCCGACTTCGTACCAAGAGACCCAGTACTTC. Its protein is CSATPTSYQETQYF.

The sample holds many counts of this clonotype. The J gene is TRBJ2-7, the V gene TRBV29-1; D gene unclear. Germline V gene lookup returns CDR1 SQVTM and CDR2 ANQGSEA. Trimming removed 3 bases at V and 2 bases at J, with 11 bases between. The CDR3 extends over 13 amino acids. The CDR3 reads CSVELQFPYEQYF. Written as DNA, the CDR3 is TGCAGCGTTGAGTTACAGTTCCCCTACGAGCAGTACTTC.

This clonotype has just a few counts. The V call is TRBV25-1, the J call TRBJ1-6; D not certain. V lost 3 bases to trimming and J lost 5 bases, with 11 bases between them. The CDR3 is 15 amino acids. Per germline, CDR1 MGHDK and CDR2 SYGVNS. CDR3 DNA: TGTGCCAGCAGTGAGTTTCGGGGAGATAATTCACCCCTCCACTTT. Translation gives CASSEFRGDNSPLHF. Full variable domain (outside the CDR3, taken from reference TRBV25-1 and TRBJ1-6): EADIYQTPRYLVIGTGKKITLECSQTMGHDKMYWYQQDPGMELHLIHYSYGVNSTEKGDLSSESTVSRIRTEHFPLTLESARPSHTSQYLCASSEFRGDNSPLHFGNGTRLTVT.

This clonotype was observed a handful of times. The V call is TRBV20-1, the J call TRBJ1-1; D may be TRBD1 (6 bases). CDR1 is DFQATT and CDR2 is SNEGSKA in the germline V gene (reference sequence). V lost 6 bases and J 6 bases, leaving 17 bases between the germline ends. The length of the CDR3 is 13 residues. CDR3 sequence: CSALRQGRSEAFF. The DNA for the CDR3 is TGCAGTGCCCTAAGGCAGGGGCGGTCTGAAGCTTTCTTT.

The chain couples TRBV7-2 to TRBJ1-3; D not resolved. The CDR3 runs to 17 residues. The germline CDR1 and CDR2 sequences are SGHTA and FQGNSA. Deletions cut 3 bases from V and 0 bases from J, with 15 bases between. CDR3 residues: CASSFKFPGSSGNTIYF. CDR3 sequence (DNA): TGTGCCAGCAGCTTCAAGTTTCCAGGAAGCTCTGGAAACACCATATATTTT.

This clonotype has at least ten counts. This rearrangement joins TRBV7-9 to TRBJ1-4; 8 nucleotides agree with TRBD1. Germline CDR1 reads SEHNR; CDR2 reads FQNEAQ (reference sequence). The CDR3 has 21 amino acids. Trimming took 5 bases from V and 0 from J; bases not matched to a gene: 20. The CDR3 reads CASSHSLREQGGLATNEKLFF. CDR3 nucleotide sequence: TGTGCCAGCAGCCACAGCCTACGTGAACAGGGGGGGCTTGCAACTAATGAAAAACTGTTTTTT.

This clonotype was detected ten times or more. Here the CDR3 reads CASSTTVQGAPSYEQYV. DNA for the CDR3: TGTGCCAGCAGCACCACCGTACAGGGGGCCCCCTCCTACGAGCAGTACGTC. The chain recombines TRBV7-9 with TRBJ2-7; 9 bases align to TRBD1. Unmatched junction bases numbered 11, after V lost 5 bases and J lost 0 bases. Germline loops: CDR1 SEHNR, CDR2 FQNEAQ (reference sequence). The CDR3 is 17 amino acids.

This clonotype was observed a few times. The chain combines TRBV30 with TRBJ1-2; D remains unclear. Trimming took off 1 base at V and 7 bases at J, with 16 bases between the two ends. The CDR3 covers 14 residues. The germline V gene encodes CDR1 GTSNPN and CDR2 SVGIG (reference sequence). The CDR3 nucleotides are TGTGCCTGGAGTGGTGAAGGGAATTTTACTGGCTACACCTTC. Its translation: CAWSGEGNFTGYTF.

The chain links TRBV5-1 to TRBJ2-1; 11 bases are shared with TRBD2. The ends lost 1 base at V and 4 bases at J; junction bases unmatched: 10. The V gene's germline CDR1 is SGHRS and CDR2 YFSETQ. This CDR3 spans 18 amino acids. CDR3 sequence: CASSLIPLAGGQYNEQFF. The CDR3 DNA is TGCGCCAGCAGCTTGATACCCCTAGCGGGGGGACAATACAATGAGCAGTTCTTC.

The CDR3 coding sequence is TGCTGGGCCGGCCCGGGGACAGAAGAGGCCTACAATGAGCAGTTCTTC. Encoded protein: CWAGPGTEEAYNEQFF. The V and J genes are TRBV20-1 and TRBJ2-1, with TRBD1 matching 7 bases. From germline, CDR1 is DFQATT and CDR2 SNEGSKA (reference sequence). The CDR3 has 16 amino acids.

This clonotype was seen repeatedly, ten times or more. This chain uses TRBV5-1 with TRBJ1-1, with TRBD1 matching 7 bases. The CDR3 is 15 amino acids. Germline V gives CDR1 SGHRS, CDR2 YFSETQ. J gave up 1 base and V 0 bases, and 3 bases lay outside the gene matches. The CDR3 coding sequence is TGCGCCAGCAGCTTGGACAGGGGCTGGAACACTGAAGCTTTCTTT. As protein: CASSLDRGWNTEAFF.

This chain joins TRBV15 and TRBJ2-2; 11 positions agree with TRBD1. Germline values: CDR1 LNHNV, CDR2 YYDKDF (reference sequence). This CDR3 is built from 16 residues. V lost 3 bases to trimming and J lost 0 bases; unmatched junction nucleotides: 0. CDR3 DNA sequence: TGTGCCACCAGCAGGGGACAGGGGGCGAACACCGGGGAGCTGTTTTTT. It yields the protein CATSRGQGANTGELFF.

This clonotype has a handful of counts. The chain links TRBV5-1 to TRBJ2-1, with D possibly TRBD1 on 6 matching bases. Trimming removed 2 bases from V and 0 bases from J, with 12 bases in between. Germline V lookup: CDR1 SGHRS, CDR2 YFSETQ. The CDR3 is made up of 16 amino acids. Here the CDR3 DNA reads TGCGCCAGCAGCTTAAACAGGGAATCCTCCTACAATGAGCAGTTCTTC. This encodes CASSLNRESSYNEQFF.

This chain joins TRBV10-3 and TRBJ1-5; 8 bases fit TRBD1. The junction had 4 bases not matched to a gene; V was cut back by 6 bases and J by 9 bases. Germline CDR1 ENHRY, CDR2 SYGVKD. The CDR3 length is 12 residues. CDR3 sequence: CAISQDRGPQHF. For the CDR3, the DNA is TGTGCCATCAGCCAAGACAGGGGGCCCCAGCATTTT.

This chain joins TRBV18 and TRBJ2-5, with D unresolved. The CDR3 has 13 amino acids. The germline V and J ends were trimmed by 3 bases and 3 bases, with 8 bases remaining between them. Germline V CDR1 and CDR2: KGHSH, LQKENI. The CDR3 is CASSPRMEETQYF. The CDR3 DNA is TGTGCCAGCTCACCCCGCATGGAAGAGACCCAGTACTTC.

The chain links TRBV3-1 to TRBJ2-4; TRBD1 aligns across 8 bases. V shed 4 bases and J 0 bases; nucleotides not matched to a gene: 17. CDR1 LGHDT and CDR2 YNNKEL come from the germline V gene (reference sequence). The CDR3 is 20 residues long. CDR3 DNA sequence: TGTGCCAGCAGCCTCGGACAAGGACAGGGCATCGGGCTAGCCAAAAACATTCAGTACTTC. Its translation is CASSLGQGQGIGLAKNIQYF.